One and the same sample provided the 11 T cell receptor beta chains below, sequenced in a study of T cells in localized non-small cell lung cancer. This table comes from immunoSEQ multiplex PCR, and its TCRdb copy is limited to in-frame clones, with some not included. Of approximately 52,000 clones listed, 80% to 90% are singletons. This specimen was peripheral blood, taken before any cancer treatment. These receptors all come from a male donor at least 60 years old with stage III squamous cell lung carcinoma.

V usage is TRBV7-6 and J usage is TRBJ2-7; weak D call: TRBD1 (6 bases). Germline V gene sequence: CDR1 SGHVS, CDR2 FNYEAQ. V lost 4 bases to trimming and J lost 0 bases, with 13 bases between them. The CDR3 consists of 15 residues. The CDR3 sequence is CASSSQGQSSYEQYF. CDR3 bases: TGTGCCAGCAGCTCCCAGGGACAAAGCTCCTACGAGCAGTACTTC.

The rearrangement uses TRBV7-2 and TRBJ2-7; 9 nucleotides agree with TRBD2. Per germline, CDR1 SGHTA and CDR2 FQGNSA. The CDR3 covers 15 residues. Trimming cost V 2 bases and J 2 bases; bases outside gene matches: 4. CDR3 bases: TGTGCCAGCAGCTTACTAGCGGGGTCCACCTACGAGCAGTACTTC. Translation: CASSLLAGSTYEQYF. The variable domain in full, with the rest retrieved from reference TRBV7-2 and TRBJ2-7, is GAGVSQSPSNKVTEKGKDVELRCDPISGHTALYWYRQSLGQGLEFLIYFQGNSAPDKSGLPSDRFSAERTGGSVSTLTIQRTQQEDSAVYLCASSLLAGSTYEQYFGPGTRLTVT.

This CDR3 is CASSPTSGNYNEQFF. For the CDR3, the DNA is TGTGCCAGCAGCCCCACTAGCGGGAACTACAATGAGCAGTTCTTC. This sequence joins TRBV14 and TRBJ2-1; 10 bases map to TRBD2. Trimming removed 4 bases from V and 3 bases from J; junction bases left unmatched: 3. CDR1 is SGHDN, CDR2 FVKESK, per germline. This CDR3 region has 15 residues.

The V and J genes are TRBV27 and TRBJ1-6, with D possibly being TRBD1 (6 bases). The CDR3 is 12 residues long. Trimming stripped 3 bases from V and 9 bases from J, with 6 bases between. Germline CDR1 is MNHEY and CDR2 is SMNVEV (reference sequence). The CDR3 DNA sequence: TGTGCCAGCAGTTTGACAGGTTCACCCCTCCACTTT. Translation: CASSLTGSPLHF.

V usage is TRBV15 and J usage is TRBJ2-1; the D gene is possibly TRBD2 (5 bases). In germline, CDR1 is LNHNV, CDR2 YYDKDF (reference sequence). The CDR3 spans 15 residues. V lost 1 base to trimming and J lost 7 bases, with 14 bases between them. The CDR3: CATSRAGPGGNEQFF. The CDR3 DNA sequence: TGTGCCACCAGCAGAGCGGGCCCGGGCGGGAATGAGCAGTTCTTC.

The gene calls are TRBV5-1 and TRBJ2-7, with 10 bases that match TRBD2. Per germline, CDR1 SGHRS and CDR2 YFSETQ. The CDR3 consists of 15 residues. V gave up 4 bases and J gave up 3 bases; unmatched junction bases: 7. The CDR3 is CASSPLAGTGYEQYF. CDR3 DNA: TGCGCCAGCAGCCCACTAGCGGGGACGGGCTACGAGCAGTACTTC.

The rearrangement links TRBV9 to TRBJ2-1; D is possibly TRBD2 (6 bases). Germline V gene data show CDR1 as SGDLS and CDR2 as YYNGEE. The CDR3 contains 15 residues. With 1 base removed from V and 6 bases from J, the gap between germline ends came to 14 bases. The CDR3, as DNA: TGTGCCAGCAGCGTACGGGGCCGGGGGATCAATGAGCAGTTCTTC. Its protein is CASSVRGRGINEQFF.

This clone was seen once. CDR3 DNA: TGTGCCAGTAGTACTCTGACTAGCGGGGCCACAGATACGCAGTATTTT. This encodes CASSTLTSGATDTQYF. This chain uses TRBV19 with TRBJ2-3, with 11 bases lining up with TRBD2. CDR3 length: 16 amino acids. From germline, CDR1 is LNHDA and CDR2 SQIVND (reference sequence). Unmatched junction bases numbered 5, after V lost 4 bases and J lost 2 bases.

The gene calls are TRBV2 and TRBJ1-3; D is ambiguous. Trimming removed 6 bases from V and 0 bases from J, with 9 bases in between. This CDR3 is built from 14 residues. Germline lookup yields CDR1 SNHLY and CDR2 FYNNEI. The CDR3 is CASREGSSGNTIYF. The CDR3, as DNA: TGTGCCAGCAGAGAGGGCAGCTCTGGAAACACCATATATTTT.

The chain is built from TRBV5-4 and TRBJ2-3; no clear D gene. The CDR3 contains 14 residues. With 9 bases removed from V and 5 bases from J, the gap between germline ends came to 19 bases. Germline V CDR1 and CDR2: SGHNT, YYREEE (reference sequence). Here the CDR3 reads CATGLATRGDTQYF. CDR3 bases: TGTGCCACCGGATTGGCGACTCGCGGAGATACGCAGTATTTT.

This clone has more than one count but fewer than ten. The gene calls are TRBV7-8 and TRBJ2-1, with D possibly being TRBD2 (5 bases). The CDR3 is 15 amino acids. The germline V gene has CDR1 SGHVS and CDR2 FQNEAQ. Trimming took 2 bases from V and 6 from J, leaving 14 bases between them. The CDR3 is CASSLSRGSFNEQFF. In DNA form, the CDR3 reads TGTGCCAGCAGCTTATCTCGCGGGTCTTTCAATGAGCAGTTCTTC.